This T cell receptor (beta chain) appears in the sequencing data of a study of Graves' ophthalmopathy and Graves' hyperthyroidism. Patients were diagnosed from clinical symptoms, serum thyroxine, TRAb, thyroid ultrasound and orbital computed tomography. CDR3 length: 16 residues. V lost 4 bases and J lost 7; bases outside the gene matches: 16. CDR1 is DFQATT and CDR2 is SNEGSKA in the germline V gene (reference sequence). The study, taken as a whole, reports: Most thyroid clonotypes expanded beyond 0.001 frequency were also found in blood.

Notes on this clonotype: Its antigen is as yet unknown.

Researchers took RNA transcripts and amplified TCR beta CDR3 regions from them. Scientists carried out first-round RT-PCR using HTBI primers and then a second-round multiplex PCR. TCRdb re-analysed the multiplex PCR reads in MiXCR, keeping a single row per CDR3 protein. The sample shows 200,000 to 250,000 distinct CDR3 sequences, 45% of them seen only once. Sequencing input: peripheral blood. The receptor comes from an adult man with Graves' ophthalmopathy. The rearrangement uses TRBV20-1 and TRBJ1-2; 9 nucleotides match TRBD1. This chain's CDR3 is CSATTEGGQGRGGYTF. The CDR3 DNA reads TGCAGTGCTACCACCGAGGGGGGACAGGGACGTGGTGGCTACACCTTC.